Below, 3 T cell receptor beta chains from the same sample are listed, as sequenced in a study of shared clonotypes between healthy human individuals. Some clones are missing from TCRdb's copy, which holds only in-frame ones; the method was immunoSEQ multiplex PCR. The sample contains about 990,000 clones, roughly 74% of which appear only once. Sequenced input: memory CD4+ T cells from PBMCs. Sample subset: CD45RA-negative fraction. The source of these receptors is a young man in good health. Some clones in this sample may be carry-over from other donors' samples.

As regards this clone: A far larger clone lies a single base away; this is likely a read error. The V and J genes are TRBV5-3 and TRBJ2-7; the D is unclear. TRBV5-3 is treated as an ORF (open reading frame) with a function not yet certain. The CDR3 length is 17 residues. DNA of the CDR3: TGTGCCGGAAGCTTGAAATTATGGAAGGCGCCGGACTACGAGCAGTACTTC. Its translation is CAGSLKLWKAPDYEQYF.

Points on this clone: Distinct nucleotide sequences in the sample also encode this CDR3. The gene calls are TRBV2 and TRBJ1-2; D unclear. The germline CDR1 and CDR2 sequences are SNHLY and FYNNEI. V lost 4 bases and J lost 5, with 8 bases in between. The CDR3 is 12 residues long. CDR3 residues: CASSASVYGYTF. Here the CDR3 DNA reads TGTGCCAGCAGTGCTAGTGTGTATGGCTACACCTTC.

This clone was seen a few times. The V call is TRBV28, the J call TRBJ2-6, with TRBD2 as a possible D gene (6 bases). Germline CDR1 MDHEN, CDR2 SYDVKM. V dropped 4 bases and J dropped 3 bases, with 13 bases sitting between them. The CDR3 sequence is 16 residues long. CDR3: CASSSGGGLGANVLTF. The DNA of the CDR3 is TGTGCCAGCAGTTCGGGTGGAGGGCTTGGGGCCAACGTCCTGACTTTC.